The T cell receptor beta chain described here comes from a study of T cells in pancreatic ductal adenocarcinoma. The protocol was immunoSEQ multiplex PCR, while the TCRdb copy is restricted to in-frame clones and leaves out a portion. The profile shows around 100,000 clones, roughly 96% of them singletons. Selected pancreatic ductal adenocarcinoma patients had undergone surgery without neoadjuvant therapy. CDR3 length: 13 amino acids. Germline V lookup: CDR1 SQVTM, CDR2 ANQGSEA. Deletions cut 3 bases from V and 7 bases from J, with 16 bases between. This clonotype originated in a human donor with pancreatic ductal adenocarcinoma. The chain combines TRBV29-1 with TRBJ2-7; the D gene is possibly TRBD2 (6 bases). Material: PBMCs. CDR3 bases: TGCAGCGTTGAGTCCGCGGATGCGGGAGAGCAGTACTTC. Amino acids: CSVESADAGEQYF.